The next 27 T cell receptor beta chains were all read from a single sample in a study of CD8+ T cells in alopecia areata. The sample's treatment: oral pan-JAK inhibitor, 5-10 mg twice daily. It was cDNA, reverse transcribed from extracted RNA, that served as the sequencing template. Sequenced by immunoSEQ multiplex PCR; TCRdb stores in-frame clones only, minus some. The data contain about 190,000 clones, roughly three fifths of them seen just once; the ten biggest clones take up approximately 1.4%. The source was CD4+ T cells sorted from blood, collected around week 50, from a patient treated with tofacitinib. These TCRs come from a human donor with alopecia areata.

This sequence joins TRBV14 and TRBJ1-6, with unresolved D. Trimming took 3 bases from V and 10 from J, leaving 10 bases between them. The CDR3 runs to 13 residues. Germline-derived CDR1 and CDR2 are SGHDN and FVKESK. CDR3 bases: TGTGCCAGCAGCCATAACCTGAACTCACCCCTCCACTTT. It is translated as CASSHNLNSPLHF.

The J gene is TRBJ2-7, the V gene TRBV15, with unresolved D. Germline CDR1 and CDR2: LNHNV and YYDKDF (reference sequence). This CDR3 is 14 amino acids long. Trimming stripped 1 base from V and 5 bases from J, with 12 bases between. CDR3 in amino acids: CATSRGTAPDEQYF. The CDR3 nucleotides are TGTGCCACCAGCAGAGGAACAGCTCCGGACGAGCAGTACTTC.

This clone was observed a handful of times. CDR3 sequence reads: CSVESGSDTQYF. The CDR3 coding sequence is TGCAGCGTTGAATCGGGGTCAGATACGCAGTATTTT. This sequence joins TRBV29-1 and TRBJ2-3; maybe TRBD2 (5 bases). V lost 2 bases, J lost 4 bases, and 7 bases lay in between. The CDR3 loop spans 12 amino acids. Germline-derived CDR1 and CDR2 are SQVTM and ANQGSEA.

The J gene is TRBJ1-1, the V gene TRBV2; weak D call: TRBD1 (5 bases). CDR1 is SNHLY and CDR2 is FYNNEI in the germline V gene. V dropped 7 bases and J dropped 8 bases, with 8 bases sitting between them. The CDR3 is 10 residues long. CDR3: CASKNREAFF. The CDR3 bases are TGTGCCAGCAAAAACAGGGAAGCTTTCTTT.

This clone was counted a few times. Written as DNA, the CDR3 is TGTGCCAGCAGCTTAGATCAGGTGACAGGTCAGCCCCAGCATTTT. This gives the protein CASSLDQVTGQPQHF. The chain joins TRBV11-2 to TRBJ1-5, with a weak D call TRBD1 (6 bases). The CDR3 covers 15 residues. The V gene's germline CDR1 is SGHAT and CDR2 FQNNGV. Deletions cut 0 bases from V and 6 bases from J, with 12 bases between.

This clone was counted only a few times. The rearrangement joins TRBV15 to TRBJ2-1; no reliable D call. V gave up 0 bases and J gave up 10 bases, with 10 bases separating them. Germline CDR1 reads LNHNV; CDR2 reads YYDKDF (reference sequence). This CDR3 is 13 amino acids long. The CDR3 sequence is CATSRDFQAEQFF. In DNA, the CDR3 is TGTGCCACCAGCAGAGATTTTCAGGCCGAGCAGTTCTTC.

This CDR3 is CAWSAKPGQRNQPQHF. Here the CDR3 DNA reads TGTGCCTGGAGTGCGAAACCGGGACAGCGCAATCAGCCCCAGCATTTT. The chain links TRBV30 to TRBJ1-5; 7 bases align to TRBD1. V shed 1 base, J shed 2 bases, and the junction held 8 bases outside the gene matches. Germline CDR1 and CDR2: GTSNPN and SVGIG (reference sequence). This CDR3 spans 16 amino acids.

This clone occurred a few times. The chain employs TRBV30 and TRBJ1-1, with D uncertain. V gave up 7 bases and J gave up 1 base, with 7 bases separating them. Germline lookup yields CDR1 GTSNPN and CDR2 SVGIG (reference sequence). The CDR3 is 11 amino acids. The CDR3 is CAYQKNTEAFF. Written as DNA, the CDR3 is TGTGCCTATCAAAAGAACACTGAAGCTTTCTTT.

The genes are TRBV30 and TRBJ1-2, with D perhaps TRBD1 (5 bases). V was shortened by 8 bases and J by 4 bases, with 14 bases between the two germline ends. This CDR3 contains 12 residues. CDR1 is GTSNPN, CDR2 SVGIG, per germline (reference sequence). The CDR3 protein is CAAQRQIYGYTF. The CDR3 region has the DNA TGTGCCGCCCAAAGACAGATCTATGGCTACACCTTC.

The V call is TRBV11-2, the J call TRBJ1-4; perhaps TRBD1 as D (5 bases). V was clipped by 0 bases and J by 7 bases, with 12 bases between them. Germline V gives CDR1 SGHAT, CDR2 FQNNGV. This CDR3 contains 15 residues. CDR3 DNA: TGTGCCAGCAGCTTAGAGAGGGGCAAGACTGAAAAACTGTTTTTT. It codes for CASSLERGKTEKLFF.

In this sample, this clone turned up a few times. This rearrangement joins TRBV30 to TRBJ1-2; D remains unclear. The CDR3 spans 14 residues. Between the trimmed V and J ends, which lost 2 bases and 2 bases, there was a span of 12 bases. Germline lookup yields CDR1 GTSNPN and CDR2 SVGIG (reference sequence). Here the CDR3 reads CAWSLGLKNYGYTF. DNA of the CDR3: TGTGCCTGGAGTTTGGGCCTCAAAAACTATGGCTACACCTTC.

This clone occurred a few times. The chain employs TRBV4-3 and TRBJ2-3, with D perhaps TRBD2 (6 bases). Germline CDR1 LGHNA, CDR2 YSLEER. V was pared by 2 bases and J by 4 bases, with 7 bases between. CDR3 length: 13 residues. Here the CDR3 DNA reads TGCGCCAGCAGCCAACGACTAGCAGATACGCAGTATTTT. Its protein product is CASSQRLADTQYF.

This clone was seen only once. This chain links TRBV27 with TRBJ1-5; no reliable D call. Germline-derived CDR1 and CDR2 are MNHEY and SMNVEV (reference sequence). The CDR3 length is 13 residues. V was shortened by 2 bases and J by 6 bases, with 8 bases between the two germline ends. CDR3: CASSLRGIQPQHF. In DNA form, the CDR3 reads TGTGCCAGCAGTTTACGGGGAATTCAGCCCCAGCATTTT.

The DNA for the CDR3 is TGCAGCGTTGAAAACGGAAGCACAGATACGCAGTATTTT. Translated, it gives CSVENGSTDTQYF. The genes are TRBV29-1 and TRBJ2-3; D is ambiguous. Trimming took 2 bases from V and 0 from J, leaving 6 bases between them. Germline assignment: CDR1 SQVTM and CDR2 ANQGSEA. The CDR3 loop spans 13 amino acids.

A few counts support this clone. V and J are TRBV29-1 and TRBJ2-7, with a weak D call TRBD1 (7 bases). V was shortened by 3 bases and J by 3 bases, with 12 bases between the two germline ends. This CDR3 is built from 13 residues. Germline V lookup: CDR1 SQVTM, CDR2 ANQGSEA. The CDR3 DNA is TGCAGCGTTGATGCAGGGGGGCGCTACGAGCAGTACTTC. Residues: CSVDAGGRYEQYF.

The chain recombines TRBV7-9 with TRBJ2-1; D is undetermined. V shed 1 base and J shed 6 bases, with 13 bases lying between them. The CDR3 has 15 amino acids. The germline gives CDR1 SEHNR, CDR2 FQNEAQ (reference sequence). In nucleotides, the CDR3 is TGTGCCAGCAGCTTAGAGCTAATCGACCCCAATGAGCAGTTCTTC. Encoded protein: CASSLELIDPNEQFF.

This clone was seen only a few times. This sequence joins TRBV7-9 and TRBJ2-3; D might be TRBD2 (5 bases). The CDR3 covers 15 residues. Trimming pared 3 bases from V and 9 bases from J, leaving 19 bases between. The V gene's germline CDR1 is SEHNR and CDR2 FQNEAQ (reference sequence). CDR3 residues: CASSLRSGKSGTQYF. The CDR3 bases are TGTGCCAGCAGCTTGAGGTCGGGGAAATCGGGCACGCAGTATTTT.

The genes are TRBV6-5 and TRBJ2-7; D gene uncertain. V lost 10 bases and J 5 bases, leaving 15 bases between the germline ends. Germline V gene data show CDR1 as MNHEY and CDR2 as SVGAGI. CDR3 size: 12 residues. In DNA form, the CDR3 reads TGTGCCACCACCTCCTCCCGGGACGAGCAGTACTTC. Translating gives CATTSSRDEQYF.

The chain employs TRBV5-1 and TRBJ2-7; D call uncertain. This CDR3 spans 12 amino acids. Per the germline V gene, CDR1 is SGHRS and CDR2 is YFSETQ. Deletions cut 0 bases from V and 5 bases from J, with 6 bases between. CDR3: CASSLDRNEQYF. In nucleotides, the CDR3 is TGCGCCAGCAGCTTGGACAGAAACGAGCAGTACTTC.

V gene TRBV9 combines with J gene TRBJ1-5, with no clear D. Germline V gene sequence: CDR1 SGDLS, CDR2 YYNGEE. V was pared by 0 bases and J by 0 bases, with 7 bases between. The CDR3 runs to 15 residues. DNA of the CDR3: TGTGCCAGCAGCGTAGAACCGGCTAGCAATCAGCCCCAGCATTTT. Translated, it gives CASSVEPASNQPQHF.

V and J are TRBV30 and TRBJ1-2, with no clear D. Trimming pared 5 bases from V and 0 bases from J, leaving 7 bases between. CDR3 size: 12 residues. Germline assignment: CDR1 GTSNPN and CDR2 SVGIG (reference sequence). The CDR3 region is CAWGSSNYGYTF. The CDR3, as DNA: TGTGCCTGGGGGAGCTCTAACTATGGCTACACCTTC.

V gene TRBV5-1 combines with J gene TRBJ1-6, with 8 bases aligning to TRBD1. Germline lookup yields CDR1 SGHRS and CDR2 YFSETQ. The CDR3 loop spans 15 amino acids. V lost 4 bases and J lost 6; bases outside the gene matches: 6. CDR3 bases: TGCGCCAGCAGCACGACAGGGGTTCCTAATTCACCCCTCCACTTT. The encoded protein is CASSTTGVPNSPLHF.

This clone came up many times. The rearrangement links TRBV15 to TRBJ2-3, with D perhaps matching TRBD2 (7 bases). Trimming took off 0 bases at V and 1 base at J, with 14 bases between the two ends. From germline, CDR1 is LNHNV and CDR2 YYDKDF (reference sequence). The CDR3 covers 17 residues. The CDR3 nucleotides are TGTGCCACCAGCAGAGATCTTGGGCGGGGGCGCACAGATACGCAGTATTTT. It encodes CATSRDLGRGRTDTQYF.

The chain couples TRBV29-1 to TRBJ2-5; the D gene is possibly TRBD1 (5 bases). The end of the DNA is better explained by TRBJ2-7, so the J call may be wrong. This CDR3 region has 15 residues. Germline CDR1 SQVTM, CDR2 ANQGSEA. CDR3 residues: CSVSSAMGRGYEQYF. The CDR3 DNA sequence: TGCAGCGTTTCTTCCGCCATGGGGCGAGGCTACGAGCAGTACTTC.

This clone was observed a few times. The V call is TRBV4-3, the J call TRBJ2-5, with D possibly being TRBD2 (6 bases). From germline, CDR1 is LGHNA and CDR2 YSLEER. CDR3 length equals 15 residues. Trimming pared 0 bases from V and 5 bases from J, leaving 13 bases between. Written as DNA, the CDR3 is TGCGCCAGCAGCCAAGATGGGCAAGGAGGGGAGACCCAGTACTTC. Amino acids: CASSQDGQGGETQYF.

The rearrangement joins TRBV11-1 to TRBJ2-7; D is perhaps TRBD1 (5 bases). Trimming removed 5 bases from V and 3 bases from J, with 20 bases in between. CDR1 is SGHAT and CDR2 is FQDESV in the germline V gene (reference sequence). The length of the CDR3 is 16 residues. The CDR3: CASSRVTGTNDYEQYF. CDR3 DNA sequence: TGTGCCAGCAGCCGGGTAACAGGTACCAACGACTACGAGCAGTACTTC.

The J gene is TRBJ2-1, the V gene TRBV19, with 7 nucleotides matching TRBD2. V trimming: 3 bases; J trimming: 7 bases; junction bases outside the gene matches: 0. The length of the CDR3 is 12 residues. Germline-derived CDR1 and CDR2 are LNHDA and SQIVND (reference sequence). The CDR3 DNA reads TGTGCCAGTAGTATCGGGGGGAATGAGCAGTTCTTC. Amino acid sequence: CASSIGGNEQFF.